The 13 T cell receptor beta chains in this list originate from one sample, sequenced in a study of T cells in Graves' hyperthyroidism and ophthalmopathy. Using RNA transcripts as the source, TCR beta CDR3 regions were amplified. The HTBI primer set was used in a first-round RT-PCR of the TCR CDR3. TCRdb analysed the multiplex PCR reads with MiXCR anew, one entry per CDR3 protein. This table has roughly 720,000 distinct CDR3 sequences, about 18% appearing once. Sequencing was performed on blood. The receptors derive from a man between 50 and 59 years old with Graves' hyperthyroidism.

The table lists this clonotype with many counts. The gene calls are TRBV2 and TRBJ1-5; 9 bases are a match to TRBD1. J was trimmed by 2 bases and V by 4 bases; bases with no gene match: 12. Germline V gives CDR1 SNHLY, CDR2 FYNNEI. The CDR3 consists of 18 residues. The CDR3, as DNA: TGTGCCAGCAGTGTCAGATGGACAGGGGCAACCGGCAATCAGCCCCAGCATTTT. It is translated as CASSVRWTGATGNQPQHF.

In its sample, this clonotype was seen many times. V and J are TRBV28 and TRBJ2-1; TRBD2 agrees at 8 bases. This CDR3 is built from 16 residues. CDR1 and CDR2 (germline): MDHEN, SYDVKM. V was pared by 4 bases and J by 3 bases, with 8 bases of the junction left unmatched. CDR3 residues: CASSSLLAGHYNEQFF. CDR3 in DNA: TGTGCCAGCAGTTCGCTCCTAGCGGGTCACTACAATGAGCAGTTCTTC.

The chain has TRBV19 and TRBJ1-2, with a weak D call TRBD1 (6 bases). Trimming left V 6 bases short and J 3 bases short, with 8 bases between. This CDR3 is 12 amino acids long. Germline V gene sequence: CDR1 LNHDA, CDR2 SQIVND (reference sequence). The CDR3 is CASRPGDYGYTF. DNA for the CDR3: TGTGCCAGTAGGCCAGGGGACTATGGCTACACCTTC.

About this clonotype: Germline is not matched at one junction end, which may reflect a read error. The chain combines TRBV7-9 with TRBJ2-7; TRBD2 matches 15 bases. The germline CDR1 and CDR2 sequences are SEHNR and FQNEAQ (reference sequence). The CDR3 is 17 residues long. Written as DNA, the CDR3 is TGTGCCGGCAGCCCACAAGGACTAGCGGGAGGGAGCTACGAGCAGTACTTC. Encoded protein: CAGSPQGLAGGSYEQYF. Using reference TRBV7-9 and TRBJ2-7 for the parts outside the CDR3, the full variable domain is DTGVSQNPRHKITKRGQNVTFRCDPISEHNRLYWYRQTLGQGPEFLTYFQNEAQLEKSRLLSDRFSAERPKGSFSTLEIQRTEQGDSAMYLCAGSPQGLAGGSYEQYFGPGTRLTVT.

In this sample, this clonotype turned up a few times. The chain joins TRBV10-3 to TRBJ2-7; TRBD2 matches 10 bases. This CDR3 region has 17 residues. Unmatched junction bases numbered 20, after V lost 8 bases and J lost 7 bases. From germline, CDR1 is ENHRY and CDR2 SYGVKD. CDR3 sequence: CAIRPWTSGYNSGEQYF. The CDR3 coding sequence is TGTGCCATCCGCCCTTGGACTAGCGGCTATAATTCCGGGGAGCAGTACTTC.

The chain uses TRBV30 and TRBJ1-2; D not resolved. The germline V and J ends were trimmed by 4 bases and 7 bases, with 22 bases remaining between them. CDR3 length: 15 amino acids. Germline V gives CDR1 GTSNPN, CDR2 SVGIG (reference sequence). The CDR3 protein is CAWNLSPASPGGYTF. In nucleotides, the CDR3 is TGTGCCTGGAATCTCTCACCCGCCTCCCCAGGTGGCTACACCTTC.

This clonotype was detected a few times. The chain is built from TRBV3-1 and TRBJ2-1, with 8 bases matching TRBD1. CDR3 length: 11 amino acids. Germline CDR1 and CDR2: LGHDT and YNNKEL (reference sequence). V gave up 3 bases and J gave up 12 bases; unmatched junction bases: 1. CDR3 nucleotide sequence: TGTGCCAGCAGCCACGGGACAGGGCAGTTCTTC. Protein product: CASSHGTGQFF.

The V gene is TRBV7-9, the J gene TRBJ2-1; D unclear. CDR1 is SEHNR, CDR2 FQNEAQ, per germline (reference sequence). Between the trimmed V and J ends, which lost 2 bases and 1 base, there was a span of 12 bases. The CDR3 runs to 16 residues. In DNA, the CDR3 is TGTGCCAGCAGCTTAATTCGCCAAATATCCTACAATGAGCAGTTCTTC. This gives the protein CASSLIRQISYNEQFF.

This clonotype was seen only a few times. The CDR3 sequence is CASSYAPNSEQFF. The CDR3 DNA is TGTGCCAGCAGTTACGCCCCTAACTCAGAGCAGTTCTTC. The genes are TRBV6-5 and TRBJ2-1, with no clear D. CDR3 length equals 13 residues. The V gene lost 2 bases and the J gene lost 10 bases, with 12 bases spanning the gap. Germline CDR1 MNHEY, CDR2 SVGAGI.

Many counts were recorded for this clonotype. The rearrangement links TRBV7-2 to TRBJ1-5; 9 nucleotides align to TRBD1. Germline-derived CDR1 and CDR2 are SGHTA and FQGNSA. V shed 1 base, J shed 3 bases, and the junction held 7 bases outside the gene matches. CDR3 length: 17 residues. The CDR3 reads CASSLEPGTGFNQPQHF. In DNA, the CDR3 is TGTGCCAGCAGCTTAGAACCAGGGACAGGGTTCAATCAGCCCCAGCATTTT.

This clonotype was detected ten times or more. The chain uses TRBV7-8 and TRBJ2-1; 8 nucleotides agree with TRBD2. Trimming at V came to 1 base and at J to 9 bases, leaving 14 bases not matched to a gene. This CDR3 region has 17 residues. Per the germline V gene, CDR1 is SGHVS and CDR2 is FQNEAQ. The DNA of the CDR3 is TGTGCCAGCAGCTTAGATGGGACTAGAGGTGCCCGGGGTGAGCAGTTCTTC. Its protein is CASSLDGTRGARGEQFF.

The chain has TRBV11-2 and TRBJ2-7, with D possibly matching TRBD1 (6 bases). The V end lost 4 bases, the J end lost 5 bases, and 15 bases lay between the germline ends. CDR3 length: 14 amino acids. The germline CDR1 and CDR2 sequences are SGHAT and FQNNGV. The CDR3: CASSSAGAKHEQYF. Written as DNA, the CDR3 is TGTGCCAGCAGCTCGGCAGGGGCGAAACACGAGCAGTACTTC.

The sample holds many counts of this clonotype. In DNA, the CDR3 is TGTGCCAGCACCCTCGAGGGGAGAAACACTGAAGCTTTCTTT. It specifies CASTLEGRNTEAFF. V is TRBV2 and J is TRBJ1-1, with TRBD1 as a possible D gene (5 bases). Trimming shortened V by 7 bases and J by 2 bases, and 14 bases separated the two germline ends. Germline lookup yields CDR1 SNHLY and CDR2 FYNNEI. This CDR3 contains 14 residues.